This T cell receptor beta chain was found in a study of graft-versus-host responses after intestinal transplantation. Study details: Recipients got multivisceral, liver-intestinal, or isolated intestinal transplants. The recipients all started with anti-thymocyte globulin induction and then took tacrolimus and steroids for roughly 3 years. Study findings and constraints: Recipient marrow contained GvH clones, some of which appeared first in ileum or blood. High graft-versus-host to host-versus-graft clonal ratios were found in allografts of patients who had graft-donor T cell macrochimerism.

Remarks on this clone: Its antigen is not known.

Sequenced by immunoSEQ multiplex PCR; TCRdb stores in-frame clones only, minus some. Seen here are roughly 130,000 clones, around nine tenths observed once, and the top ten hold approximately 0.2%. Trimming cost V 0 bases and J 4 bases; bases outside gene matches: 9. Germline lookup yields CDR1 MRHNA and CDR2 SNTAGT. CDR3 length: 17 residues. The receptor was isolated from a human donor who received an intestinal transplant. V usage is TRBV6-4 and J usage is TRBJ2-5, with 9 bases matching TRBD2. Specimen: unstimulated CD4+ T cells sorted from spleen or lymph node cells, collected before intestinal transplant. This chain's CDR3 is CASSDSMCAGGVETQYF. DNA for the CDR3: TGTGCCAGCAGTGACTCGATGTGTGCGGGAGGGGTAGAGACCCAGTACTTC.